The rows below give T cell receptor beta chains drawn from one sample of a study of T cell responses to AZD1222 COVID-19 vaccine. The method was immunoSEQ multiplex PCR; TCRdb's version includes in-frame clones alone and lacks a portion of them. The table records about 130,000 clones, around 87% of them present only once. The sample here was peripheral blood, taken on day 0 of AZD1222 vaccination. The receptors stem from an adult in good health. Both conserved end residues are part of each CDR3. A D gene is named only where the DNA matches it firmly. For some rows the clone size is stated as once, few or many, or as a class when expanded; others skip it.

TGTGCCAGCAGCTTGCGTACCTCGGGACACCGCTCTGGAAACACCATATATTTT,CASSLRTSGHRSGNTIYF,TRBJ1-3,.,TRBV7-2,.
TGTGCCAGCACACCGGGACAGGGGGCTTTTGACACCATATATTTT,CASTPGQGAFDTIYF,TRBJ1-3,once,TRBV6-6,TRBD1
TGTGCCAGCAGTTTACAGGGCTCCCAAGAGACCCAGTACTTC,CASSLQGSQETQYF,TRBJ2-5,.,TRBV6-1,.
TGCGCCAGCAGCTTAGCACAGGGGGCGTTACGGTACGAGCAGTACTTC,CASSLAQGALRYEQYF,TRBJ2-7,once,TRBV5-1,TRBD1
TGTGCCAGCAGCTTGAGTTTTAGCGAAGCTTTCTTT,CASSLSFSEAFF,TRBJ1-1,few,TRBV5-4,.
TGTGCCAGCAGCCCCCTTGGTGGGACATTCAATCAGCCCCAGCATTTT,CASSPLGGTFNQPQHF,TRBJ1-5,once,TRBV7-2,.
TGTGCCAGCAGCCTCCAGGGGGCGCGGTACGAGCAGTACTTC,CASSLQGARYEQYF,TRBJ2-7,.,TRBV27,TRBD1
TGTGCCAGCAGCTTAAGAGGCCTGAGCAATCAGCCCCAGCATTTT,CASSLRGLSNQPQHF,TRBJ1-5,.,TRBV7-2,.
TGTGCCAGCAGTTCAACGACTGGTTTTTATCAGCCCCAGCATTTT,CASSSTTGFYQPQHF,TRBJ1-5,.,TRBV2,.
TGCGCCAGCAGCCAAGCGGGTCTAGCGCTTTACAATGAGCAGTTCTTC,CASSQAGLALYNEQFF,TRBJ2-1,.,TRBV4-1,.
TGTGCCAGCAGCCTCCCGTTGGACGGGAGCTCTGGAAACACCATATATTTT,CASSLPLDGSSGNTIYF,TRBJ1-3,.,TRBV7-9,.
TGTGCCAGCAGTTATAACAGGGGGCGCGAGGAGCAGTACTTC,CASSYNRGREEQYF,TRBJ2-7,few,TRBV7-8,TRBD1
TGTGCCACCAGCAGAGAGGGACTAGCGCTTCCCACCGGGGAGCTGTTTTTT,CATSREGLALPTGELFF,TRBJ2-2,.,TRBV15,TRBD2
TGTGCCAGCAGCTTATCCCGAGTAGGCTACACCTTC,CASSLSRVGYTF,TRBJ1-2,.,TRBV5-5,.
TGTGCCAGCAGCTTTGGAGCGGGGGGGAGGACACGGGAGACCCAGTACTTC,CASSFGAGGRTRETQYF,TRBJ2-5,.,TRBV5-4,TRBD2
TGTGCCAGCAGGAACCCGGGACAGGGTTACGAGACCCAGTACTTC,CASRNPGQGYETQYF,TRBJ2-5,.,TRBV28,TRBD1
TGTGCCAGCAGCCAAGATATCAGGGGTGAAAAACTGTTTTTT,CASSQDIRGEKLFF,TRBJ1-4,.,TRBV4-2,.
TGTGCCAGCAGCCTCGACAGACAGAACACTGAAGCTTTCTTT,CASSLDRQNTEAFF,TRBJ1-1,.,TRBV9,.
TGTGCCAGCAGCGTAGAGGGGGGATTCTATAATTCACCCCTCCACTTT,CASSVEGGFYNSPLHF,TRBJ1-6,once,TRBV9,.
TGTGCCAGCAGCCAAGATGGAGAGACCCAGTACTTC,CASSQDGETQYF,TRBJ2-5,.,TRBV3-1/TRBV3-2,.
TGCGCCAGCAGCTTGGTCGGGACGGCGAGCTCCTACGAGCAGTACTTC,CASSLVGTASSYEQYF,TRBJ2-7,.,TRBV5-1,.
TGTGCCAGCAGTTTATCCCCCGGGGAGGGAGGCTACACCTTC,CASSLSPGEGGYTF,TRBJ1-2,.,TRBV28,.
TGTGCCAGCAGCGTAGCCCCCTCGGGGGTGTCGACTGAAGCTTTCTTT,CASSVAPSGVSTEAFF,TRBJ1-1,.,TRBV9,.
TGCGCCAGCAGCGGAGGTTTCACAGATACGCAGTATTTT,CASSGGFTDTQYF,TRBJ2-3,once,TRBV5-1,.
TGTGCCAGTAGTATCCCAATGAGGACCGGGGAGCTGTTTTTT,CASSIPMRTGELFF,TRBJ2-2,.,TRBV19,.
TGTGCCAGCAGTGGTACAGTCTGGGATGAGCAGTTCTTC,CASSGTVWDEQFF,TRBJ2-1,.,TRBV6-4,.
TGTGCCAGCTATCGGACAGGGGCTTATGGCTACACCTTC,CASYRTGAYGYTF,TRBJ1-2,.,TRBV2,TRBD1
TGTGCCAGTACCCCCCCAGGACAGAGAAACACTGAAGCTTTCTTT,CASTPPGQRNTEAFF,TRBJ1-1,.,TRBV19,.
TGTGCCAGCGCCACTAGTCTCCCCGGGGAAGGGCAGTTCTTC,CASATSLPGEGQFF,TRBJ2-1,.,TRBV21-1,.
TGTGCCAGTAGTATAGTATTCGGGGGTCAGCCCCAGCATTTT,CASSIVFGGQPQHF,TRBJ1-5,.,TRBV19,.
TGTGCCAGCAGCTTGGATCTGGTTCCTTACAATGAGCAGTTCTTC,CASSLDLVPYNEQFF,TRBJ2-1,few,TRBV5-4,.
TGCGCCAGCAGCTTGGGGGACCGAGGGCTCACAGATACGCAGTATTTT,CASSLGDRGLTDTQYF,TRBJ2-3,.,TRBV5-1,.
TGTGCCAGCAGTTTATCGGGGACAGGGAGAGCTTTCTTT,CASSLSGTGRAFF,TRBJ1-1,.,TRBV27,TRBD1
TGTGCCAGCAGCACCTCGGGGGGAAACTATGGCTACACCTTC,CASSTSGGNYGYTF,TRBJ1-2,few,TRBV11-2,.
TGTGCCAGCAGTTTATACGACAGGATTTACGAGCAGTACTTC,CASSLYDRIYEQYF,TRBJ2-7,once,TRBV27,.
TGTGCCAGCAGCTTGGAGGGTCCCCGGGAGCAGTACTTC,CASSLEGPREQYF,TRBJ2-7,.,TRBV5-4,.
TGCGCCAGCAGCCAAGAACGAGCGGGAGGGAGCTCCTACGAGCAGTACTTC,CASSQERAGGSSYEQYF,TRBJ2-7,.,TRBV4-3,TRBD2
TGCGCCAGCAGCTTCATAATAGCGGGAGTAAATGAGCAGTTCTTC,CASSFIIAGVNEQFF,TRBJ2-1,.,TRBV5-1,TRBD2
TGTGCCAGTAGTATTCGACAGAGGGCGACCACCGGGGAGCTGTTTTTT,CASSIRQRATTGELFF,TRBJ2-2,.,TRBV19,.
TGTGCCAGCAGCTTACGAGACCTCTCGGCGGATACGCAGTATTTT,CASSLRDLSADTQYF,TRBJ2-3,once,TRBV7-9,.
TGTGCCACCAGCAGAGGTCCAGGGGGCTCCTACGAGCAGTACTTC,CATSRGPGGSYEQYF,TRBJ2-7,.,TRBV15,TRBD1
TGTGCCAGCAGTTACGGCCGGGCTTCCGGAGAGCAGTACTTC,CASSYGRASGEQYF,TRBJ2-7,.,TRBV6-2/TRBV6-3,.
TGTGCCAGCAGTCGGGACGACCTGAGCACAGATACGCAGTATTTT,CASSRDDLSTDTQYF,TRBJ2-3,.,TRBV6-4,.
TGTGCCAGCAAAAGGGGGATTCTCGGAGAGACCCAGTACTTC,CASKRGILGETQYF,TRBJ2-5,.,TRBV6-5,.
TGTGCCAGCAGACCTAAGCGGACGGCCAGCGGCTACACCTTC,CASRPKRTASGYTF,TRBJ1-2,.,TRBV27,.
TGTGCCAGCAGCCAGGGACAGGGTGGCGAGCAGTACTTC,CASSQGQGGEQYF,TRBJ2-7,.,TRBV3-1/TRBV3-2,TRBD1
TGTGCCAGCAGCCCGACTAGCGGGAGTATAAATGAGCAGTTCTTC,CASSPTSGSINEQFF,TRBJ2-1,once,TRBV11-3,TRBD2
TGTGCCTGGAGTGGAGCGGGGATCTACAATGAGCAGTTCTTC,CAWSGAGIYNEQFF,TRBJ2-1,.,TRBV30,TRBD2
TGTGCCAGTAGTAAGGGACAGGGTAGTAATCAGCCCCAGCATTTT,CASSKGQGSNQPQHF,TRBJ1-5,.,TRBV19,TRBD1
TGTGCCAGTAGTCGGGCGGGGAGCTCCTACGAGCAGTACTTC,CASSRAGSSYEQYF,TRBJ2-7,.,TRBV19,.
TGTGCCAGCAGTCTAACTAAACAGCCCCAGCATTTT,CASSLTKQPQHF,TRBJ1-5,.,TRBV28,.
TGCGCCAGCAGCCCCCACCGGGACCTCTACAATGAGCAGTTCTTC,CASSPHRDLYNEQFF,TRBJ2-1,.,TRBV4-1,.
TGTGCCAGCAGCTTAGTTGGTAGCGGGAGTGAGACCCAGTACTTC,CASSLVGSGSETQYF,TRBJ2-5,.,TRBV11-2,TRBD2
TGCAGCGTTGAATATTTTGGGGAAGGCTACACCTTC,CSVEYFGEGYTF,TRBJ1-2,.,TRBV29-1,.
TGTGCCAGCAGTTACACGTTTCCGGGACAGAAGTCCTACGAGCAGTACTTC,CASSYTFPGQKSYEQYF,TRBJ2-7,.,TRBV6-2/TRBV6-3,TRBD1
TGTGCCAGCACCCCCCCCAGCTTGAGCACAGATACGCAGTATTTT,CASTPPSLSTDTQYF,TRBJ2-3,.,TRBV7-2,.
TGTGCCAGCAGCCCAGGGTGGAGCACTGAAGCTTTCTTT,CASSPGWSTEAFF,TRBJ1-1,few,TRBV7-3,.